The clone carrying this TCR beta chain was counted only a few times. The target antigen is unknown. The data stem from a study of T cells in Graves' hyperthyroidism and ophthalmopathy. TCR beta CDR3 region amplification was performed from RNA transcripts. When the TCR CDR3 underwent first-round RT-PCR, the HTBI primer set was used. TCRdb re-called the multiplex PCR reads through MiXCR, storing one row per CDR3 protein. Counted here are some 490,000 distinct CDR3 sequences, 22% occurring once; the ten biggest clones make up around 47%. The germline V gene encodes CDR1 LGHDT and CDR2 YNNKEL (reference sequence). This CDR3 comprises 14 residues. The ends were cut back, 2 bases at V and 3 bases at J, with 8 bases in the middle. General study points: Ophthalmopathy was distinguished from stable hyperthyroidism by 13 V-J signatures.

This sequence joins TRBV3-1 and TRBJ1-3; the D is unclear. Source material: blood. This TCR was recovered from a woman aged 65 to 85 with Graves' ophthalmopathy. CDR3 amino acids: CASSQQDRGNTIYF. The CDR3 nucleotides are TGTGCCAGCAGCCAACAGGATCGTGGAAACACCATATATTTT.